This TCR beta chain was found in a study of regulatory T cells in long-lasting Graves disease. General observations from the study: Thyroid tissue went unstudied; only peripheral blood was examined.

Time point defined: persistent/refractory GD, antithyroid drugs over 5 years with positive TRAb. The authors made the TCR library using RNA they extracted from PBMCs. Assembly of TCR beta libraries relied on iRepertoire HTBI primers together with Arm-PCR of CDR3 regions. TCRdb re-called the multiplex PCR reads with MiXCR, one entry per CDR3 protein. Of about 310,000 distinct CDR3 sequences listed, 22% were seen once; the top ten hold 56%. Trimming left V 2 bases short and J 1 base short, with 2 bases between. This CDR3 contains 11 residues. The germline gives CDR1 DFQATT, CDR2 SNEGSKA (reference sequence). This clonotype was detected ten times or more. What it binds is not known.

Sequenced material: peripheral blood mononuclear cells (PBMCs), taken when the disease was refractory, from a patient treated with antithyroid drugs. The chain joins TRBV20-1 to TRBJ1-1; D gene uncertain. The source is a female donor with Graves disease. The CDR3 protein is CSARRNTEAFF. The CDR3 DNA follows: TGCAGTGCTAGAAGGAACACTGAAGCTTTCTTT.